One and the same sample provided the 29 T cell receptor beta chains below, sequenced in a study of cytomegalovirus exposure and HLA in healthy donors. The PCR used 60 Vbeta and 13 Jbeta primers. The table came from immunoSEQ multiplex PCR; TCRdb's copy has only in-frame clones and leaves some out. The top ten clones hold about 4.5% of a sample with about 120,000 clones, approximately 80% of them seen once. Sequenced material: PBMCs. The origin of the receptors is a man aged 25-45 years in good health and CMV-seropositive.

The rearrangement joins TRBV30 to TRBJ2-2; 8 bases align to TRBD1. With V trimmed by 1 base and J by 10 bases, 8 bases remained unmatched. The CDR3 spans 14 residues. In germline, CDR1 is GTSNPN, CDR2 SVGIG (reference sequence). The CDR3 sequence: CAWSETGGVEELFF. CDR3 DNA: TGTGCCTGGAGTGAAACAGGGGGAGTTGAGGAGCTGTTTTTT.

V and J are TRBV25-1 and TRBJ2-7; 10 nucleotides agree with TRBD1. J was trimmed by 6 bases and V by 3 bases; bases with no gene match: 11. Germline CDR1 and CDR2: MGHDK and SYGVNS. The CDR3 is made up of 16 amino acids. The CDR3 bases are TGTGCCAGCAGTGACATGGGACAGGGGAGGTCGGGCGAGCAGTACTTC. Translated, it gives CASSDMGQGRSGEQYF.

The chain combines TRBV7-9 with TRBJ2-6, with D perhaps matching TRBD1 (5 bases). Trimming removed 11 bases at V and 2 bases at J, with 10 bases between. Looked up from germline, CDR1 is SEHNR and CDR2 is FQNEAQ (reference sequence). The CDR3 sequence is 13 residues long. The CDR3 DNA is TGTGCCTTTCCCAGGGCTGGGGCCAACGTCCTGACTTTC. Translating gives CAFPRAGANVLTF.

This chain uses TRBV5-1 with TRBJ2-2; 7 bases agree with TRBD1. The CDR3 is 14 residues long. The junction had 3 bases not matched to a gene; V was cut back by 5 bases and J by 2 bases. Germline V gene data show CDR1 as SGHRS and CDR2 as YFSETQ. The CDR3 bases are TGCGCCAGCAGGGGACAGATAAACACCGGGGAGCTGTTTTTT. Translated, it gives CASRGQINTGELFF.

This clone was recorded only once. This CDR3 is CASSQGRRSYEQYF. The CDR3 coding sequence is TGTGCCAGCAGTCAAGGACGGAGGAGCTACGAGCAGTACTTC. The chain is built from TRBV27 and TRBJ2-7; perhaps TRBD2 as D (5 bases). Germline V gene lookup returns CDR1 MNHEY and CDR2 SMNVEV (reference sequence). The CDR3 has 14 residues. Deletions cut 5 bases from V and 3 bases from J, with 14 bases between.

The chain combines TRBV9 with TRBJ2-5; possible D gene TRBD1, 6 bases. Trimming took off 0 bases at V and 11 bases at J, with 17 bases between the two ends. In germline, CDR1 is SGDLS, CDR2 YYNGEE. The CDR3 consists of 14 residues. The CDR3 region is CASSVGAGAREQYF. CDR3 bases: TGTGCCAGCAGCGTAGGGGCAGGGGCTCGAGAGCAGTACTTC.

The chain combines TRBV10-2 with TRBJ2-4, with D maybe TRBD1 (6 bases). Germline V gives CDR1 WSHSY, CDR2 SAAADI. The CDR3 length is 14 residues. The V and J ends lost 2 bases and 6 bases respectively, with 11 bases between them. This chain's CDR3 is CASSETGPRNIQYF. The DNA for the CDR3 is TGCGCCAGCAGTGAGACAGGGCCTCGAAACATTCAGTACTTC.

The chain is built from TRBV27 and TRBJ2-2, with D perhaps TRBD1 (7 bases). The V and J ends lost 7 bases and 2 bases respectively, with 20 bases between them. Germline assignment: CDR1 MNHEY and CDR2 SMNVEV (reference sequence). CDR3 length: 17 residues. The CDR3 is CASNKGAAGINTGELFF. In DNA, the CDR3 is TGTGCCAGCAATAAGGGGGCGGCGGGAATAAACACCGGGGAGCTGTTTTTT.

This chain joins TRBV5-1 and TRBJ2-2; a possible D gene is TRBD1 (6 bases). The V gene lost 4 bases and the J gene lost 1 base, with 8 bases spanning the gap. Germline CDR1 SGHRS, CDR2 YFSETQ. The CDR3 contains 14 residues. DNA of the CDR3: TGCGCCAGCAGCGAGACAGGGAACACCGGGGAGCTGTTTTTT. It codes for CASSETGNTGELFF.

The V gene is TRBV7-9, the J gene TRBJ1-1; D is ambiguous. Germline CDR1 reads SEHNR; CDR2 reads FQNEAQ (reference sequence). The V gene lost 6 bases and the J gene lost 1 base, with 24 bases spanning the gap. This CDR3 spans 18 amino acids. CDR3 amino acids: CASSHGSGRSYTNTEAFF. The CDR3 bases are TGTGCCAGCAGTCATGGGTCGGGGAGGTCTTATACGAACACTGAAGCTTTCTTT.

V is TRBV7-6 and J is TRBJ2-5; D uncertain. Germline V gene sequence: CDR1 SGHVS, CDR2 FNYEAQ. The V end was cut by 3 bases, the J end by 7 bases, with 12 bases between. CDR3 length: 13 amino acids. The CDR3 loop is CASSLSISGTQYF. The CDR3 DNA is TGTGCCAGCAGCTTGTCGATTTCGGGGACCCAGTACTTC.

This rearrangement joins TRBV7-2 to TRBJ2-1; D not resolved. Between the trimmed V and J ends, which lost 0 bases and 4 bases, there was a span of 7 bases. The germline gives CDR1 SGHTA, CDR2 FQGNSA. The CDR3 totals 14 residues. The DNA of the CDR3 is TGTGCCAGCAGCTTAGCTAGTGAGTACAATGAGCAGTTCTTC. Its protein is CASSLASEYNEQFF.

V and J are TRBV2 and TRBJ2-5; maybe TRBD1 (5 bases). Near its end, the DNA agrees better with TRBJ2-7, so the J call may be wrong. CDR3 length: 13 residues. CDR1 and CDR2 (germline): SNHLY, FYNNEI. CDR3 sequence reads: CASSESGPYEQYF. The CDR3 bases are TGTGCCAGCAGTGAATCAGGGCCCTACGAGCAGTACTTC.

V usage is TRBV10-3 and J usage is TRBJ2-5; D not resolved. V was cut by 0 bases and J by 5 bases, with 25 bases left in between. Per germline, CDR1 ENHRY and CDR2 SYGVKD. The CDR3 has 19 residues. CDR3 DNA sequence: TGTGCCATCAGTGAGTCGATTTTGACCCCGGGTAAATACGGGGAGACCCAGTACTTC. Residues: CAISESILTPGKYGETQYF.

This chain uses TRBV19 with TRBJ1-1; TRBD1 aligns across 12 bases. V trimming: 5 bases; J trimming: 4 bases; junction bases outside the gene matches: 8. Germline V gene lookup returns CDR1 LNHDA and CDR2 SQIVND (reference sequence). This CDR3 spans 16 amino acids. The CDR3 DNA reads TGTGCCAGTAGTGTGGGACAGGGGGCGTCGGTCACTGAAGCTTTCTTT. Protein: CASSVGQGASVTEAFF.

The chain carries TRBV9 and TRBJ2-1; tentatively, D is TRBD2 (6 bases). The CDR3 sequence is 14 residues long. V lost 0 bases and J lost 3, with 7 bases in between. Germline CDR1 SGDLS, CDR2 YYNGEE. CDR3 residues: CASSVAGLYNEQFF. CDR3 sequence (DNA): TGTGCCAGCAGCGTAGCGGGACTCTACAATGAGCAGTTCTTC.

This clone was seen a single time. The genes are TRBV6-6 and TRBJ1-1; 10 bases match TRBD1. Germline V gene sequence: CDR1 MNHNY, CDR2 SVGAGI (reference sequence). This CDR3 is built from 14 residues. V shed 4 bases, J shed 5 bases, and the junction held 4 bases outside the gene matches. CDR3 nucleotide sequence: TGTGCCAGCAGTTTCCGGGACAGGGGAACTGAAGCTTTCTTT. Translation gives CASSFRDRGTEAFF.

The chain uses TRBV10-3 and TRBJ2-7; 10 bases are a match to TRBD2. V shed 5 bases, J shed 2 bases, and the junction held 9 bases outside the gene matches. There are 16 residues in the CDR3. The germline CDR1 and CDR2 sequences are ENHRY and SYGVKD. The CDR3 region is CAISRLAGVYPYEQYF. The CDR3 nucleotides read TGTGCCATCAGTCGGCTAGCGGGAGTGTACCCCTACGAGCAGTACTTC.

The chain recombines TRBV5-1 with TRBJ1-2; perhaps TRBD1 as D (5 bases). The CDR3 runs to 15 residues. Trimming removed 3 bases at V and 0 bases at J, with 12 bases between. The germline gives CDR1 SGHRS, CDR2 YFSETQ. The CDR3 loop is CASSWEGPSNYGYTF. The CDR3 DNA follows: TGCGCCAGCAGCTGGGAGGGACCGTCTAACTATGGCTACACCTTC. Based on the CDR3 plus reference TRBV5-1 and TRBJ1-2, the full variable domain is KAGVTQTPRYLIKTRGQQVTLSCSPISGHRSVSWYQQTPGQGLQFLFEYFSETQRNKGNFPGRFSGRQFSNSRSEMNVSTLELGDSALYLCASSWEGPSNYGYTFGSGTRLTVV.

In regard to this clone: One end of the junction does not line up with germline, which may come from a read error. The genes are TRBV7-9 and TRBJ2-1; 10 bases match TRBD2. This CDR3 contains 15 residues. Germline loops: CDR1 SEHNR, CDR2 FQNEAQ (reference sequence). The CDR3 loop is CSSSLGLADYNEQFF. The CDR3 coding sequence is TGTTCCAGCAGCTTAGGACTAGCGGACTACAATGAGCAGTTCTTC.

The chain couples TRBV6-5 to TRBJ1-6; 9 bases match TRBD1. Germline values: CDR1 MNHEY, CDR2 SVGAGI. The CDR3 runs to 15 residues. The J segment lost 7 bases and the V segment lost 6 bases, leaving 7 bases of the junction unmatched. The CDR3 spells CASRRDRVGNSPLHF. The CDR3 DNA reads as TGTGCCAGCAGACGGGACAGGGTCGGCAATTCACCCCTCCACTTT.

The chain links TRBV5-3 to TRBJ2-3; 8 nucleotides align to TRBD1. TRBV5-3 is designated an ORF whose function remains uncertain. The V gene end was trimmed by 4 bases and the J gene end by 6 bases; junction bases not matched to a gene: 10. This CDR3 spans 15 amino acids. CDR3 sequence reads: CARSGRDRKSDTQYF. The DNA of the CDR3 is TGTGCCAGAAGCGGCCGGGACAGGAAATCGGATACGCAGTATTTT.

V usage is TRBV7-2 and J usage is TRBJ1-6; D may be TRBD1 (5 bases). Trimming took off 1 base at V and 6 bases at J, with 7 bases between the two ends. The V gene's germline CDR1 is SGHTA and CDR2 FQGNSA. The CDR3 has 14 residues. CDR3 DNA sequence: TGTGCCAGCAGCTTAGACAGGATTAATTCACCCCTCCACTTT. This codes for CASSLDRINSPLHF.

This clone was seen once. CDR3 residues: CASSWDSTYEQYF. The CDR3 DNA follows: TGTGCCAGCAGCTGGGACAGCACCTACGAGCAGTACTTC. The chain is built from TRBV7-3 and TRBJ2-7; 7 bases align to TRBD1. This CDR3 spans 13 amino acids. Germline-derived CDR1 and CDR2 are SGHTA and FQGTGA. The V segment lost 4 bases and the J segment 2 bases; nucleotides outside the gene matches: 2.

This chain connects TRBV18 to TRBJ2-1, with D perhaps TRBD1 (7 bases). The germline V gene has CDR1 KGHSH and CDR2 LQKENI. Trimming cost V 8 bases and J 4 bases, with 15 bases left between them. The CDR3 spans 14 residues. The CDR3 region has the DNA TGTGCCAGCATAGGGGGCGGGACGTACAATGAGCAGTTCTTC. Protein: CASIGGGTYNEQFF.

The J gene is TRBJ2-3, the V gene TRBV27; D perhaps matches TRBD2 (7 bases). CDR3 size: 16 residues. Per germline, CDR1 MNHEY and CDR2 SMNVEV (reference sequence). V dropped 5 bases and J dropped 4 bases, with 19 bases sitting between them. CDR3: CASSPQGRGTSDTQYF. The DNA for the CDR3 is TGTGCCAGCAGTCCTCAGGGGAGGGGGACATCAGATACGCAGTATTTT.

V usage is TRBV7-2 and J usage is TRBJ2-1, with 7 bases aligning to TRBD1. J lost 7 bases, V lost 6 bases, and 18 bases had no gene match. In germline, CDR1 is SGHTA, CDR2 FQGNSA. The CDR3 consists of 17 residues. CDR3 coding DNA: TGTGCCAGCAGGGGCAGGCTTAGGGGGACAGCTGGGAATGAGCAGTTCTTC. The encoded protein is CASRGRLRGTAGNEQFF.

The rearrangement uses TRBV28 and TRBJ2-7, with 12 nucleotides matching TRBD1. The CDR3 contains 15 residues. CDR1 is MDHEN and CDR2 is SYDVKM in the germline V gene. V shed 4 bases, J shed 6 bases, and the junction held 7 bases outside the gene matches. CDR3 amino acids: CASSSSGTGGVEQYF. The DNA for the CDR3 is TGTGCCAGCAGTTCCTCCGGGACAGGGGGCGTCGAGCAGTACTTC. Full variable domain (remainder filled in from reference TRBV28 and TRBJ2-7): DVKVTQSSRYLVKRTGEKVFLECVQDMDHENMFWYRQDPGLGLRLIYFSYDVKMKEKGDIPEGYSVSREKKERFSLILESASTNQTSMYLCASSSSGTGGVEQYFGPGTRLTVT.

The sample holds one count of this clone. A read error may account for a junction end that differs from germline. The V call is TRBV7-9, the J call TRBJ2-7; TRBD2 matches at 13 bases. The CDR3 is 16 residues long. Germline loops: CDR1 SEHNR, CDR2 FQNEAQ (reference sequence). For the CDR3, the DNA is TGTTCCAGCAGCTTAGGAACTAGCGGGAGGGGTTACGAGCAGTACTTC. Its translation: CSSSLGTSGRGYEQYF.